This T cell receptor beta chain was retrieved from a study of blood T cell repertoires in COVID-19. The V gene end was trimmed by 0 bases and the J gene end by 4 bases; junction bases not matched to a gene: 1. The CDR3 loop spans 15 amino acids. From germline, CDR1 is LGHNA and CDR2 YNFKEQ. This study enrolled people aged about 18 to 100 from roughly 24 US geographic areas. Among Cohort 3 donors, those recovered had two negative PCRs, clearance, or symptom resolution. Within the sample, this clone is medium-sized (0.01 to 0.1%). The authors' processing: Using reference gene primer amplification, nucleated cell counts were estimated. Data came from immunoSEQ multiplex PCR; TCRdb stores just in-frame clones and leaves some out. That table is the source of V, J and clone size, and D and trimming were worked out from the DNA. This table has around 180,000 clones, roughly four fifths appearing once.

V is TRBV4-2 and J is TRBJ2-1; 9 bases are a match to TRBD2. The sample taken for sequencing was PBMCs or T cells enriched from blood (not recorded which). This TCR derives from a man aged 45 to 65 who had recovered from COVID-19. The CDR3 region is CASSQERGGYNEQFF. The CDR3 DNA reads as TGTGCCAGCAGCCAAGAGCGGGGGGGTTACAATGAGCAGTTCTTC.